What follows are 21 T cell receptor beta chains derived from one specimen sequenced in a study of blood T cell repertoires in COVID-19. TCRdb keeps only in-frame clones here, not all; method: immunoSEQ multiplex PCR. Of roughly 500,000 clones listed, 80% to 90% were seen once; the top ten hold about 3.2%. Material for sequencing was peripheral blood. These TCRs come from a human donor in a cohort sampled during active COVID-19.

The CDR3 reads CASTAGRGYGYTF. In DNA form, the CDR3 reads TGTGCCAGCACCGCCGGCAGGGGATATGGCTACACCTTC. V usage is TRBV12-3 or TRBV12-4 and J usage is TRBJ1-2; D may be TRBD1 (6 bases). V was pared by 7 bases and J by 5 bases, with 14 bases between. The CDR3 loop spans 13 amino acids.

The chain couples TRBV6-4 to TRBJ2-1; TRBD2 aligns across 13 bases. Looked up from germline, CDR1 is MRHNA and CDR2 is SNTAGT. The CDR3 length is 15 residues. Trimming at V came to 6 bases and at J to 10 bases, leaving 9 bases not matched to a gene. The CDR3 spells CASSEGTSGTFEQFF. In DNA, the CDR3 is TGTGCCAGCAGCGAAGGGACTAGCGGGACATTCGAGCAGTTCTTC.

This chain links TRBV11-2 with TRBJ2-1; D might be TRBD2 (6 bases). CDR1 and CDR2 (germline): SGHAT, FQNNGV. There are 15 residues in the CDR3. V was shortened by 1 base and J by 1 base, with 8 bases between the two germline ends. The DNA of the CDR3 is TGTGCCAGCAGCTTAGCCGGAGGGTCCTACAATGAGCAGTTCTTC. Translating it yields CASSLAGGSYNEQFF. The full variable domain, with the rest looked up from reference TRBV11-2 and TRBJ2-1, is EAGVAQSPRYKIIEKRQSVAFWCNPISGHATLYWYQQILGQGPKLLIQFQNNGVVDDSQLPKDRFSAERLKGVDSTLKIQPAKLEDSAVYLCASSLAGGSYNEQFFGPGTRLTVL.

This clone turned up a few times. The chain recombines TRBV29-1 with TRBJ1-1; D gene uncertain. There are 13 residues in the CDR3. Germline V lookup: CDR1 SQVTM, CDR2 ANQGSEA. With 3 bases removed from V and 4 bases from J, the gap between germline ends came to 12 bases. In DNA, the CDR3 is TGCAGCGTTGAGCGGTTTGCTGCCACTGAAGCTTTCTTT. Protein product: CSVERFAATEAFF. The full variable domain, in which reference TRBV29-1 and TRBJ1-1 provide the parts outside the CDR3, is SAVISQKPSRDICQRGTSLTIQCQVDSQVTMMFWYRQQPGQSLTLIATANQGSEATYESGFVIDKFPISRPNLTFSTLTVSNMSPEDSSIYLCSVERFAATEAFFGQGTRLTVV.

The gene calls are TRBV6-6 and TRBJ1-2; TRBD1 is a possible D gene (5 bases). There are 14 residues in the CDR3. Trimming removed 7 bases at V and 2 bases at J, with 14 bases between. CDR1 and CDR2 from the germline V gene are MNHNY and SVGAGI (reference sequence). In DNA, the CDR3 is TGTGCCAGCATTAACCCCCAGGGAAACTATGGCTACACCTTC. This translates into CASINPQGNYGYTF.

This clone was recorded many times. V is TRBV28 and J is TRBJ2-7, with TRBD2 identical over 9 bases. Germline V gene data show CDR1 as MDHEN and CDR2 as SYDVKM. Trimming removed 6 bases from V and 2 bases from J; junction bases left unmatched: 2. This CDR3 comprises 13 residues. CDR3: CASRTSGAYEQYF. In DNA form, the CDR3 reads TGTGCCAGCAGGACTAGCGGAGCCTACGAGCAGTACTTC.

The rearrangement joins TRBV18 to TRBJ1-5; 7 bases fit TRBD1. CDR1 KGHSH and CDR2 LQKENI come from the germline V gene. V shed 4 bases and J 8 bases; nucleotides not matched to a gene: 17. The CDR3 is made up of 17 amino acids. CDR3 amino acids: CASSLGAWTGRGEPQHF. The CDR3, as DNA: TGTGCCAGCTCACTTGGAGCCTGGACAGGCAGGGGGGAGCCCCAGCATTTT.

The chain links TRBV7-9 to TRBJ1-1; D is undetermined. The CDR3 spans 14 residues. V was clipped by 4 bases and J by 1 base, with 10 bases between them. CDR1 and CDR2 from the germline V gene are SEHNR and FQNEAQ (reference sequence). The CDR3 spells CASSSHAGNTEAFF. In nucleotides, the CDR3 is TGTGCCAGCAGCTCCCACGCGGGGAACACTGAAGCTTTCTTT.

CDR3 bases: TGCGCCAGCAGCTTCAGTAACCCAGATACGCAGTATTTT. Translated, it gives CASSFSNPDTQYF. V and J are TRBV5-1 and TRBJ2-3; D ambiguous. The germline V gene has CDR1 SGHRS and CDR2 YFSETQ. The CDR3 contains 13 residues. V was cut by 2 bases and J by 4 bases, with 8 bases left in between.

The V call is TRBV6-5, the J call TRBJ1-2; no reliable D call. Germline values: CDR1 MNHEY, CDR2 SVGAGI. Trimming removed 2 bases from V and 0 bases from J, with 4 bases in between. CDR3 length: 13 residues. CDR3 amino acids: CASSYRSNYGYTF. CDR3 DNA sequence: TGTGCCAGCAGTTACCGGTCTAACTATGGCTACACCTTC.

This clone showed up just a few times. The chain recombines TRBV5-1 with TRBJ2-3; tentative D call: TRBD2 (7 bases). V lost 0 bases, J lost 5 bases, and 13 bases lay in between. This CDR3 has 15 amino acids. From germline, CDR1 is SGHRS and CDR2 YFSETQ. The CDR3 coding sequence is TGCGCCAGCAGCTTGGCCGGGGGGCGAGGAGATACGCAGTATTTT. This sequence encodes CASSLAGGRGDTQYF.

This clone was detected a few times. V usage is TRBV5-8 and J usage is TRBJ1-1; a weak D match, TRBD1 (5 bases). Germline assignment: CDR1 SGHTS and CDR2 YDEGEE. Trimming shortened V by 2 bases and J by 3 bases, and 11 bases separated the two germline ends. This CDR3 has 14 residues. CDR3 residues: CASSFGDSDTEAFF. Here the CDR3 DNA reads TGTGCCAGCAGCTTCGGGGACTCGGACACTGAAGCTTTCTTT.

The chain couples TRBV10-2 to TRBJ2-3, with TRBD2 matching 11 bases. Germline trimming cut 7 bases from V and 2 bases from J; bases unmatched to any gene: 5. The CDR3 consists of 15 residues. Germline V gives CDR1 WSHSY, CDR2 SAAADI. The CDR3 nucleotides are TGCGCCAGCATACCTAGCGGGAGGTCCACAGATACGCAGTATTTT. Translation gives CASIPSGRSTDTQYF.

As DNA, the CDR3 is TGTGCCAGCAGTTTCACCGACAGGGCTAAGCAGTACTTC. This codes for CASSFTDRAKQYF. The rearrangement uses TRBV27 and TRBJ2-7; 7 positions match TRBD1. The CDR3 consists of 13 residues. After removal of 3 bases from V and 8 bases from J, the junction contained 7 bases not matched to a gene. CDR1 MNHEY and CDR2 SMNVEV come from the germline V gene (reference sequence).

The chain recombines TRBV20-1 with TRBJ2-1; 7 bases are a match to TRBD2. The CDR3 consists of 15 residues. Germline values: CDR1 DFQATT, CDR2 SNEGSKA (reference sequence). V gave up 3 bases and J gave up 8 bases; unmatched junction bases: 13. Here the CDR3 reads CSASSLAGVRYEQFF. Here the CDR3 DNA reads TGCAGTGCTAGTTCCCTCGCGGGAGTAAGGTATGAGCAGTTCTTC.

The chain joins TRBV7-2 to TRBJ1-1; TRBD1 is a possible D gene (5 bases). The CDR3 length is 14 residues. The germline gives CDR1 SGHTA, CDR2 FQGNSA. Trimming shortened V by 5 bases and J by 4 bases, and 14 bases separated the two germline ends. The CDR3 is CASSPFEGVTEAFF. Written as DNA, the CDR3 is TGTGCCAGCAGCCCGTTTGAAGGGGTCACTGAAGCTTTCTTT.

The chain has TRBV13 and TRBJ2-5; TRBD2 matches at 9 bases. The germline gives CDR1 PRHDT, CDR2 FYEKMQ (reference sequence). The CDR3 is 15 amino acids. The ends lost 2 bases at V and 5 bases at J; junction bases unmatched: 6. In DNA form, the CDR3 reads TGTGCCAGCAGCTTAAGGCGGGAGGGCCGGGAGACCCAGTACTTC. Translating gives CASSLRREGRETQYF.

The chain employs TRBV5-6 and TRBJ1-2; 8 nucleotides line up with TRBD1. Germline V gives CDR1 SGHDT, CDR2 YYEEEE. V shed 0 bases, J shed 14 bases, and the junction held 6 bases outside the gene matches. The CDR3 has 12 residues. The CDR3 spells CASSLAGDRGTF. Written as DNA, the CDR3 is TGTGCCAGCAGCTTGGCCGGTGACAGGGGAACCTTC.

The chain is built from TRBV7-2 and TRBJ1-5; D gene ambiguous. CDR1 and CDR2 from the germline V gene are SGHTA and FQGNSA. The CDR3 has 15 amino acids. V was cut by 2 bases and J by 0 bases, with 8 bases left in between. The CDR3 DNA reads as TGTGCCAGCAGCTTACTAGAATATAGCAATCAGCCCCAGCATTTT. Its protein is CASSLLEYSNQPQHF.

The rearrangement links TRBV19 to TRBJ2-5; D is unresolved. This CDR3 region has 14 residues. V was trimmed by 6 bases and J by 5 bases, leaving 16 bases between them. Germline CDR1 and CDR2: LNHDA and SQIVND (reference sequence). CDR3 coding DNA: TGTGCCAGTAGCCCTACGTCAGGCCGGGAGACCCAGTACTTC. Residues: CASSPTSGRETQYF.

This rearrangement joins TRBV27 to TRBJ1-1; 9 nucleotides agree with TRBD1. Trimming at V came to 4 bases and at J to 8 bases, leaving 11 bases not matched to a gene. CDR3 length: 15 residues. Germline V gene sequence: CDR1 MNHEY, CDR2 SMNVEV (reference sequence). CDR3: CASSWGGTGLTEAFF. The CDR3 DNA reads as TGTGCCAGCAGTTGGGGGGGGACAGGGTTAACGGAAGCTTTCTTT.